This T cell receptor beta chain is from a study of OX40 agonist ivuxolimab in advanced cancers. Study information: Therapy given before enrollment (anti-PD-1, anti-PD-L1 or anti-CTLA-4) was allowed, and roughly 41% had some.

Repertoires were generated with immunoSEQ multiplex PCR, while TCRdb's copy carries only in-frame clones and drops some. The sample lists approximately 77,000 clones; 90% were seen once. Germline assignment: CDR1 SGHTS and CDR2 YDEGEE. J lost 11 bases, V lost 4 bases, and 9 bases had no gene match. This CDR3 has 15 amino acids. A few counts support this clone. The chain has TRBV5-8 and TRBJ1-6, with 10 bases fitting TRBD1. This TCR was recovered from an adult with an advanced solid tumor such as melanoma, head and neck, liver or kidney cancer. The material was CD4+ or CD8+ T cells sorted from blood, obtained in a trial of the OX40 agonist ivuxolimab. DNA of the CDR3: TGTGCCAGCAGCACATGGACAGGGGGACCTCCACCCCTCCACTTT. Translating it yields CASSTWTGGPPPLHF.